The 6 T cell receptor beta chains in this list originate from one sample, sequenced in a study of OX40 agonist ivuxolimab in advanced cancers. The assay was immunoSEQ multiplex PCR, and TCRdb's table has in-frame clones only and misses some. The sample lists about 69,000 clones; over 60% were seen once. The sample in question was CD4+ or CD8+ T cells sorted from blood, obtained in a trial of the OX40 agonist ivuxolimab. These receptors came from an adult with an advanced solid tumor such as melanoma, head and neck, liver or kidney cancer.

This rearrangement joins TRBV10-3 to TRBJ2-7; perhaps TRBD2 as D (6 bases). Germline V lookup: CDR1 ENHRY, CDR2 SYGVKD. The CDR3 spans 14 residues. Trimming took off 4 bases at V and 3 bases at J, with 13 bases between the two ends. CDR3 DNA sequence: TGTGCCATCAGTGGGGGCGGAGGGGACTACGAGCAGTACTTC. It yields the protein CAISGGGGDYEQYF.

This clone was detected a few times. V usage is TRBV19 and J usage is TRBJ2-7; TRBD2 aligns across 9 bases. Germline CDR1 reads LNHDA; CDR2 reads SQIVND (reference sequence). The trim removed 7 bases at V and 4 bases at J, leaving 8 bases unmatched. The CDR3 length is 14 residues. The CDR3 nucleotides read TGTGCCAGTAAGGCGTCTAGCGGGGTATACGAGCAGTACTTC. It encodes CASKASSGVYEQYF.

V is TRBV5-1 and J is TRBJ2-3, with D possibly matching TRBD2 (6 bases). Per germline, CDR1 SGHRS and CDR2 YFSETQ. The CDR3 loop spans 12 amino acids. V lost 1 base to trimming and J lost 14 bases, with 14 bases between them. CDR3 nucleotide sequence: TGCGCCAGCAGCTTGAGGAGGGATATTCTGTATTTT. Translating gives CASSLRRDILYF.

This chain connects TRBV30 to TRBJ1-3; maybe TRBD1 (5 bases). The V and J ends lost 3 bases and 4 bases respectively, with 19 bases between them. The germline V gene has CDR1 GTSNPN and CDR2 SVGIG (reference sequence). The CDR3 has 16 amino acids. Here the CDR3 DNA reads TGTGCCTGGAGGGGGCTTTGGGGAGGATCAGGAAACACCATATATTTT. Protein product: CAWRGLWGGSGNTIYF.

In DNA form, the CDR3 reads TGCGCCAGCGGCGGGAGCCTGGGCAATGAGCAGTTCTTC. Its translation: CASGGSLGNEQFF. This rearrangement joins TRBV10-1 to TRBJ2-1; 7 bases match TRBD2. The CDR3 covers 13 residues. Germline lookup yields CDR1 WNHNN and CDR2 SYGVQD (reference sequence). V was clipped by 8 bases and J by 6 bases; unmatched bases: 7.

The V and J genes are TRBV4-2 and TRBJ2-4; unclear D gene. This CDR3 comprises 12 residues. Looked up from germline, CDR1 is LGHNA and CDR2 is YNFKEQ. Deletions cut 1 base from V and 6 bases from J, with 4 bases between. In nucleotides, the CDR3 is TGTGCCAGCAGCCAAGGCTCAAACATTCAGTACTTC. This sequence encodes CASSQGSNIQYF.